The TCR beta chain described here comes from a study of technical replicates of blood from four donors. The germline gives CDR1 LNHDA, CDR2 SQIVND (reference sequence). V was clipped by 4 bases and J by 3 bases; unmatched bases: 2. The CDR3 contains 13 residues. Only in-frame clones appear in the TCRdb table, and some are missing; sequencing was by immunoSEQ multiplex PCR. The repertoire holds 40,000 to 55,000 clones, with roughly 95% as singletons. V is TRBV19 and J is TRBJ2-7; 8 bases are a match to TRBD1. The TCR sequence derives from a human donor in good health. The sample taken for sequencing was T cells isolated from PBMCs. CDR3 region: CASSRGQVYEQYF. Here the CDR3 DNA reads TGTGCCAGTAGTAGGGGACAGGTCTACGAGCAGTACTTC.